The clone carrying this T cell receptor (beta chain) showed up just a few times. The target antigen is unknown. This specimen comes from a study of T-cell memory formation after mild COVID-19. V gave up 6 bases and J gave up 9 bases, with 15 bases separating them. The CDR3 extends over 14 amino acids. Germline V gene lookup returns CDR1 MGHDK and CDR2 SYGVNS. Broader study findings: What remained unconfirmed was the SARS-CoV-2 specificity of second-wave clones peaking on day 37. Clones that contracted from day 15 to 85 were balanced CD4/CD8, while later expanders leaned CD4+. Pre-infection memory harbored some responding clones, suggesting cross-reactive memory joined.

Sample barcodes and UMIs were carried by the TCR alpha and TCR beta cDNA libraries that 5'RACE generated with constant-segment primers. Each CDR3 protein is one row after TCRdb ran MiXCR on the 5' RACE reads. The sample has under 450,000 distinct CDR3 sequences; about a quarter are singletons. This TCR was recovered from an adult woman who had mild COVID-19 (a few samples of this study predate the infection). Cell type and time point are not known. The chain employs TRBV25-1 and TRBJ1-6; tentative D call: TRBD1 (5 bases). Sequenced sample: PBMCs or a T cell subset sorted from them (not recorded which). DNA for the CDR3: TGTGCCAGCAGGCAGACCAGGGAAAGTTCACCCCTCCACTTT. Protein: CASRQTRESSPLHF.